This T cell receptor beta chain emerged from a study of response to subunit inactivated influenza vaccine. TCRdb re-analysed the RT-PCR reads in MiXCR, keeping a single row per CDR3 protein. The table lists roughly 650,000 distinct CDR3 sequences, 15% to 19% of them singletons. Germline lookup yields CDR1 DFQATT and CDR2 SNEGSKA (reference sequence). This CDR3 contains 13 residues. The V gene end was trimmed by 6 bases and the J gene end by 10 bases; junction bases not matched to a gene: 11. This TCR derives from a man aged 50-59 years who received an inactivated influenza vaccine. Sequencing used PBMCs from blood, obtained less than 13 days after vaccination. This sequence joins TRBV20-1 and TRBJ2-7; 11 bases agree with TRBD1. As DNA, the CDR3 is TGCAGTGCAAGGACAGGGGGCGGCCCCGGACAGTACTTC. It is translated as CSARTGGGPGQYF.